This T cell receptor (beta chain) derives from a study of cytomegalovirus exposure and HLA in healthy donors. CDR3 length equals 18 residues. V trimming: 0 bases; J trimming: 5 bases; junction bases outside the gene matches: 6. CDR1 is KGHSH, CDR2 LQKENI, per germline. The primer mix had 60 Vbeta and 13 Jbeta primers. Generated by immunoSEQ multiplex PCR, the TCRdb table keeps only in-frame clones and is missing some. Of fewer than 140,000 clones in the sample, more than 65% were seen once. The source of this sequence is a boy aged 10-17 years in good health and CMV-seronegative. The chain combines TRBV18 with TRBJ2-5; 16 bases align to TRBD2. Sequencing used PBMCs. CDR3 residues: CASSPPGTSGRDQETQYF. In DNA, the CDR3 is TGTGCCAGCTCACCACCCGGGACTAGCGGGAGGGATCAGGAGACCCAGTACTTC.